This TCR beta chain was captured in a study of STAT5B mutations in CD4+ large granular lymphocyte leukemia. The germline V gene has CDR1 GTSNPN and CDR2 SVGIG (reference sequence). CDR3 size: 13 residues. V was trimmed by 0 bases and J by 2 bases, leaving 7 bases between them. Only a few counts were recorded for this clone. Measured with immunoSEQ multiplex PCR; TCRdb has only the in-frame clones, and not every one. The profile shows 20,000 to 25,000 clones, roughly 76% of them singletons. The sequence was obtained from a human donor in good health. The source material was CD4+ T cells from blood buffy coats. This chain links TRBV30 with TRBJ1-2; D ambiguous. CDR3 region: CAWSVAENYGYTF. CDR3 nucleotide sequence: TGTGCCTGGAGTGTAGCAGAGAACTATGGCTACACCTTC.